This T cell receptor beta chain stems from a study of graft-versus-host responses after intestinal transplantation. This clone has just one count. Antigen unknown. Libraries were prepared by immunoSEQ multiplex PCR; TCRdb keeps only in-frame clonotypes and omits some of them. The sample holds around 78,000 clones, 87% seen once. The material was unstimulated CD8+ T cells sorted from spleen or lymph node cells, obtained before transplant. The TCR sequence derives from a human donor who was the organ donor for an intestinal transplant.

The CDR3 region has the DNA TGTGCCAGCAGCTTAGTCTACGAGCAGTACTTC. Translating it yields CASSLVYEQYF. The genes are TRBV11-2 and TRBJ2-7; D is unresolved. CDR1 is SGHAT, CDR2 FQNNGV, per germline. The CDR3 length is 11 residues. Trimming removed 1 base at V and 3 bases at J, with 1 base between.